Described below is a single TCR beta chain sequence and its context. A few counts support this clone. Its antigen target is currently unknown. No much larger clone is present one base from it, and per-base qualities are unavailable. TCRbeta CDR3 regions were profiled by bias-controlled multiplex PCR amplification of genomic DNA with the immunoSEQ Assay. Per the authors' processing: The absolute abundance of each unique TCRbeta CDR3 region was quantified after sequences were collapsed and filtered. Two models were used to test differential abundance: a binomial model (Fisher-equivalent) and a beta-binomial model that adds time-dependent variance fitted from healthy donors. Clones with fewer than 5 combined templates were removed, and a clone was called differentially abundant if the clone's Benjamini-Hochberg FDR was below 0.01. The form v = (b*log(k)+a)^2 was used to model beta-binomial variance as a function of total template count across the two samples. TCRdb obtained this table from immuneACCESS and retained in-frame rearrangements with V and J assigned. These tables miss some clones; where compared with another copy, unresolved V genes account for less than half of the shortfall, and the remainder is unexplained. That table furnishes V, J and clone size, whereas the DNA furnished D and trimming. The sample data list 51,000 or so clones, and approximately 82% of these were observed just once. The ten biggest clones cover 12% to 15% of the sample.

The data are from a study of identifying expanded T cells in peripheral blood (dated by TCRdb to about 2019). For context, the study as a whole: Four technical replicates, made by sequencing separate aliquots from the same pool of genomic DNA, were compared pairwise. Study-wide findings and limitations: The authors expected that biological variance in healthy repertoires might rise further over much longer intervals, such as months to years. Variance in clone template counts between roughly two-week samples significantly increased with total template count across all healthy donors. Between technical replicates the binomial model flagged around 1.2 differentially abundant clones, whereas over approximately two weeks the binomial model flagged about 15 and over about 4 weeks approximately 18. Across all healthy-donor time intervals, the beta-binomial model significantly cut both the number of clones called differentially abundant and the false-positive rate.

No immune events, such as infections, were documented for the healthy donors during the collection period. Time-dependent variance in a beta-binomial model of T-cell clone differential abundance was calibrated using healthy-donor blood repertoires as a training cohort. The training cohort comprised 10 or so healthy donors, 3 female and 7 male. On average the donors were around 39 years old, and their ages spanned 29 to 64 years. Whole blood, obtained from a commercial supplier, was collected from each healthy donor at three time points spaced roughly 14 days apart. For immunosequencing, genomic DNA was extracted from whole blood that had not been sorted. This TCR derives from a person aged 18 to 75 in good health. Material for sequencing was blood.

The sequenced DNA: TGTGCCAGCAGCTCGACCGGACAGGGCCCTAATACGCAGTATTTT. This translates into CASSSTGQGPNTQYF. The chain is made from TRBV9 and TRBJ2-3; TRBD1 lines up with 8 middle nucleotides. V is cut back by 4 bases and J by 7 bases, with 11 bases in the junction unmatched. The CDR3, cysteine through phenylalanine, is 15 amino acids long. The kept DNA is CDR3 alone, 45 bases in frame from the first base. The germline V gene supplies CDR1 SGDLS and CDR2 YYNGEE.